The sequence of this TCR beta chain was determined in a study of blood T cell repertoires in COVID-19. Looking at the study overall: Sources were T cells, B-cell-depleted T cells, or PBMCs; the material itself was cDNA or gDNA.

Data came from immunoSEQ multiplex PCR; TCRdb stores just in-frame clones and leaves some out. In the table there are approximately 180,000 clones, around 82% of which are singletons. Cohorts were based on clinical histories the participants reported. The CDR3 runs to 14 residues. V was clipped by 0 bases and J by 7 bases, with 13 bases between them. Germline V gives CDR1 MNHEY, CDR2 SVGAGI. The TCR was taken from a woman in her sixties with acute COVID-19. This chain connects TRBV6-5 to TRBJ2-7; D is possibly TRBD1 (5 bases). Input material: PBMCs or T cells enriched from blood (not recorded which). The CDR3 DNA reads TGTGCCAGCAGTTACTCGAGCTTAGCAGGGGAGCAGTACTTC. Amino acid sequence: CASSYSSLAGEQYF.